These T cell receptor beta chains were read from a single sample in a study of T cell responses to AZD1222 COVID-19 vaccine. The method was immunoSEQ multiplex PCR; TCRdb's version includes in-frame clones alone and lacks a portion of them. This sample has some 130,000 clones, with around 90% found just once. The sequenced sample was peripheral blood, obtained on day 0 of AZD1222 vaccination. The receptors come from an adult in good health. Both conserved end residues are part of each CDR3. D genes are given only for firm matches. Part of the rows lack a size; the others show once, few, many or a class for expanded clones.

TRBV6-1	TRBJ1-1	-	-	TGTGCCAGCAGTGAAGCCAGGTTGGTGGCGGACACTGAAGCTTTCTTT	CASSEARLVADTEAFF
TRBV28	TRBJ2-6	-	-	TGTGCCAGCAGTTTAAGGGGCTCTGGGGCCAACGTCCTGACTTTC	CASSLRGSGANVLTF
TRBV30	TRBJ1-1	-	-	TGTGCTGTCGAGCGATTGAACACTGAAGCTTTCTTT	CAVERLNTEAFF
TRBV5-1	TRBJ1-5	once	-	TGCGCCAGCAGCCAGGGGACCGATGGACCCCAGCATTTT	CASSQGTDGPQHF
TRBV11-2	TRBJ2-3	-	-	TGTGCCAGCAGCTCGGAAGTTGGTACGCAGTATTTT	CASSSEVGTQYF
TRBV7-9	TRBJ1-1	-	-	TGTGCCAGCACCCAACAAAAGATGATGAACACTGAAGCTTTCTTT	CASTQQKMMNTEAFF
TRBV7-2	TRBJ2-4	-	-	TGTGCCAGCAGCTTAAAACGGGATGGCGAAAACATTCAGTACTTC	CASSLKRDGENIQYF
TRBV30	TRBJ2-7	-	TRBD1	TGTGCCTGGAACTGGGGGACAGGGGGCTACGAGCAGTACTTC	CAWNWGTGGYEQYF
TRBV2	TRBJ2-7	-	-	TGTGCCAGCAGTGAGTACTACGAGCAGTACTTC	CASSEYYEQYF
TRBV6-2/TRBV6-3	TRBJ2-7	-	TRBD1	TGTGCCAGCAGCTCACCCCACCGGGCAGGGGGCTACTACGAGCAGTACTTC	CASSSPHRAGGYYEQYF
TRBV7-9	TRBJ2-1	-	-	TGTGCCAGCAGCATCCTGACCGGGAAGAATGAGCAGTTCTTC	CASSILTGKNEQFF
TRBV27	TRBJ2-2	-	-	TGTGCCAGCAGTTCCTATCCGAACACCGGGGAGCTGTTTTTT	CASSSYPNTGELFF
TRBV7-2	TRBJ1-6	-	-	TGTGCCAGCAGCTTAGTAGGGGCCAGGGAGGGTTCACCCCTCCACTTT	CASSLVGAREGSPLHF
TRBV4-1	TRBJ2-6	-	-	TGCGCCAGCAGCCAACCCACTGGGGCCAACGTCCTGACTTTC	CASSQPTGANVLTF
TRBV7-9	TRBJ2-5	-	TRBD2	TGTGCCAGCGCCCCCTGGGGGACTAGCGGCCAAGAGACCCAGTACTTC	CASAPWGTSGQETQYF
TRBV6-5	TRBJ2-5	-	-	TGTGCCAGCAGGGTCACCGGGACGCAACAAGAGACCCAGTACTTC	CASRVTGTQQETQYF
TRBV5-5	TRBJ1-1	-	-	TGTGCCAGCAGCTTTAATAGGGGTGAAGCTTTCTTT	CASSFNRGEAFF
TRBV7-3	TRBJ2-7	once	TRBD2	TGTGCCAGCAGCCTGTCTAGCGGGGACTACGAGCAGTACTTC	CASSLSSGDYEQYF
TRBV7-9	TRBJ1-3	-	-	TGTGCCAGCAGCCCCAGGGGCAGCTCTGGAAACACCATATATTTT	CASSPRGSSGNTIYF
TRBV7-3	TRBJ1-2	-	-	TGTGCCAGCAGCTATAACAGGGTCCATGGCTACACCTTC	CASSYNRVHGYTF
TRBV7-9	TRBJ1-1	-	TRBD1	TGTGCCAGCAGTTTCGGGACAGGAGCTTTCTTT	CASSFGTGAFF
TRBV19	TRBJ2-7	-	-	TGTGCCAGTAGTATAGGTAGTTCGTCCGCCTACGAGCAGTACTTC	CASSIGSSSAYEQYF
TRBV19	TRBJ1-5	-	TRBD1	TGTGCCAAGACAGGGGATAGTCAGCCCCAGCATTTT	CAKTGDSQPQHF